Following are 9 T cell receptor beta chains from one sample sequenced in a study of OX40 agonist ivuxolimab in advanced cancers. Profiling relied on immunoSEQ multiplex PCR, and the TCRdb table lists in-frame clones only, not all of them. The sample holds about 55,000 clones, 77% seen once. Material: CD4+ or CD8+ T cells sorted from blood, obtained in a trial of the OX40 agonist ivuxolimab. The receptors here all came from an adult with an advanced solid tumor such as melanoma, head and neck, liver or kidney cancer.

This clone was detected only once. The gene calls are TRBV18 and TRBJ2-5; D is perhaps TRBD1 (6 bases). The CDR3 has 14 residues. The germline V gene has CDR1 KGHSH and CDR2 LQKENI. V dropped 3 bases and J dropped 4 bases, with 12 bases sitting between them. CDR3 sequence reads: CASSPTGKGETQYF. The CDR3 bases are TGTGCCAGCTCACCGACAGGTAAAGGAGAGACCCAGTACTTC.

The V call is TRBV4-2, the J call TRBJ2-1, with 16 bases lining up with TRBD2. CDR1 is LGHNA, CDR2 YNFKEQ, per germline. The CDR3 extends over 18 amino acids. Losses at the gene ends were 4 bases for V and 1 base for J; bases not matched to a gene: 4. CDR3 nucleotides: TGTGCCAGCAGCCCCGGGACTAGCGGGAGGGCATCCTACAATGAGCAGTTCTTC. This codes for CASSPGTSGRASYNEQFF.

This sequence joins TRBV9 and TRBJ1-2, with 7 bases matching TRBD1. V shed 0 bases, J shed 1 base, and the junction held 3 bases outside the gene matches. In germline, CDR1 is SGDLS, CDR2 YYNGEE. The CDR3 runs to 15 residues. The CDR3 spells CASSVADRVNYGYTF. DNA for the CDR3: TGTGCCAGCAGCGTAGCCGACAGGGTTAACTATGGCTACACCTTC.

In this sample, this clone turned up once. The genes are TRBV9 and TRBJ1-1; no clear D. Looked up from germline, CDR1 is SGDLS and CDR2 is YYNGEE. The V and J ends lost 0 bases and 3 bases respectively, with 12 bases between them. CDR3 size: 15 residues. CDR3 protein: CASSVVGGSHTEAFF. The DNA of the CDR3 is TGTGCCAGCAGCGTAGTTGGCGGCTCGCACACTGAAGCTTTCTTT.

The chain carries TRBV18 and TRBJ2-7; D ambiguous. The length of the CDR3 is 12 residues. V lost 5 bases to trimming and J lost 7 bases, with 12 bases between them. CDR1 KGHSH and CDR2 LQKENI come from the germline V gene. The CDR3 DNA sequence: TGTGCCAGCTCATCCGGGCCCGGGGAGCAGTACTTC. As protein: CASSSGPGEQYF.

This clone was counted once. The V gene is TRBV18, the J gene TRBJ1-1; TRBD1 matches 7 bases. The J segment lost 4 bases and the V segment lost 2 bases, leaving 10 bases of the junction unmatched. In germline, CDR1 is KGHSH, CDR2 LQKENI. The CDR3 length is 16 residues. Written as DNA, the CDR3 is TGTGCCAGCTCACCAGAAAGGGGGCGAGGTCTCACTGAAGCTTTCTTT. Protein product: CASSPERGRGLTEAFF. Full variable domain (missing parts from reference TRBV18 and TRBJ1-1): NAGVMQNPRHLVRRRGQEARLRCSPMKGHSHVYWYRQLPEEGLKFMVYLQKENIIDESGMPKERFSAEFPKEGPSILRIQQVVRGDSAAYFCASSPERGRGLTEAFFGQGTRLTVV.

The chain uses TRBV10-2 and TRBJ2-7, with D unresolved. In germline, CDR1 is WSHSY, CDR2 SAAADI. The CDR3 is 12 residues long. Trimming removed 8 bases from V and 2 bases from J, with 10 bases in between. The CDR3 spells CASQGGPYEQYF. The CDR3 DNA sequence: TGCGCCAGCCAAGGTGGGCCCTACGAGCAGTACTTC.

In this sample, this clone turned up a few times. The V and J genes are TRBV10-1 and TRBJ1-1, with D maybe TRBD1 (5 bases). In germline, CDR1 is WNHNN, CDR2 SYGVQD (reference sequence). The CDR3 has 14 residues. Deletions cut 0 bases from V and 3 bases from J, with 8 bases between. CDR3 nucleotides: TGCGCCAGCAGTGAGTCTCAGGGACACACTGAAGCTTTCTTT. Translated, it gives CASSESQGHTEAFF.

This chain joins TRBV6-6 and TRBJ2-4; D not resolved. Trimming stripped 3 bases from V and 0 bases from J, with 6 bases between. Germline CDR1 reads MNHNY; CDR2 reads SVGAGI (reference sequence). This CDR3 comprises 14 residues. CDR3 protein: CASSYGLAKNIQYF. The CDR3 DNA is TGTGCCAGCAGTTATGGGCTAGCCAAAAACATTCAGTACTTC.